This T cell receptor beta chain was captured in a study of T cell responses to AZD1222 COVID-19 vaccine. Produced via immunoSEQ multiplex PCR; TCRdb's table is partial and in-frame only. The sample lists 100,000 or so clones, around 90% occurring once. The origin of this receptor is an adult in good health. The sequencing used peripheral blood, collected on day 0 of AZD1222 vaccination.

The CDR3 sequence is CASSSYQLRDEQFF. As DNA, the CDR3 is TGTGCCAGCAGCTCCTACCAGCTAAGGGATGAGCAGTTCTTC. The rearrangement uses TRBV7-6 and TRBJ2-1, with D unclear. The V end lost 4 bases, the J end lost 8 bases, and 15 bases lay between the germline ends. CDR1 is SGHVS, CDR2 FNYEAQ, per germline. This CDR3 region has 14 residues.